What follows are 4 T cell receptor beta chains derived from one specimen sequenced in a study of beta chain features in type 1 diabetes (dated by TCRdb to the late 2010s). Receptor amplification or capture employed the immunoSEQ multiplex PCR assay. All of the isolated RNA was reverse transcribed with the High Capacity cDNA Reverse Transcription Kit, so expressed TCRB transcripts were sequenced. This immuneACCESS table, as held by TCRdb, lists in-frame sequences with V and J called but not all clones. Of the missing ones, under half trace to an unresolved V gene in checked studies; the others have no known cause. In all, the sample holds 860,000 or so clones, and 15% to 20% of those were seen once. The ten biggest clones cover 0.02% to 0.025% of the sample. Sequencing was done on a sample of naive CD4+ T cells from blood. In light of the paper, this sample's cell subset or site label describes: true naive CD4+ T cells. These receptors all come from a woman aged 18-29 years in good health.

The gene calls are TRBV7-9 and TRBJ2-7; the D gene could be TRBD1 or TRBD2 (6 bases each). Trimming stripped 2 bases from V and 5 bases from J, with 19 bases between. This CDR3 is built from 16 residues. Germline lookup yields CDR1 SEHNR and CDR2 FQNEAQ (reference sequence). CDR3 bases: TGTGCCAGCAGCTTATTGTTGGGGGCGGGGACCCACGAGCAGTACTTC. This translates into CASSLLLGAGTHEQYF. The full variable domain, completed using reference TRBV7-9 and TRBJ2-7, is DTGVSQNPRHKITKRGQNVTFRCDPISEHNRLYWYRQTLGQGPEFLTYFQNEAQLEKSRLLSDRFSAERPKGSFSTLEIQRTEQGDSAMYLCASSLLLGAGTHEQYFGPGTRLTVT.

There are a few counts of this clone. This sequence joins TRBV30 and TRBJ2-3; D gene unclear. Trimming took off 4 bases at V and 2 bases at J, with 22 bases between the two ends. CDR3 length: 17 amino acids. From germline, CDR1 is GTSNPN and CDR2 SVGIG (reference sequence). The CDR3 reads CAWTSDYSCLNTDTQYF. The DNA for the CDR3 is TGTGCCTGGACTTCAGATTATAGCTGTTTGAACACAGATACGCAGTATTTT.

This clone was recorded a few times. This sequence joins TRBV10-2 and TRBJ2-7; D possibly matches TRBD1 or TRBD2 (5 bases each). The germline V gene has CDR1 WSHSY and CDR2 SAAADI. The CDR3 is made up of 14 amino acids. Trimming took off 8 bases at V and 0 bases at J, with 14 bases between the two ends. The CDR3 DNA is TGCGCCAGCTCCCGGGACCCGGTCTCCTACGAGCAGTACTTC. This translates into CASSRDPVSYEQYF.

This clone appeared a few times. CDR3 sequence: CASSLFMDLAYEQYF. DNA for the CDR3: TGTGCCAGCAGCTTATTTATGGATCTAGCCTACGAGCAGTACTTC. The chain recombines TRBV7-9 with TRBJ2-7; D gene ambiguous. CDR1 is SEHNR, CDR2 FQNEAQ, per germline (reference sequence). V was clipped by 2 bases and J by 2 bases, with 13 bases between them. This CDR3 region has 15 residues.